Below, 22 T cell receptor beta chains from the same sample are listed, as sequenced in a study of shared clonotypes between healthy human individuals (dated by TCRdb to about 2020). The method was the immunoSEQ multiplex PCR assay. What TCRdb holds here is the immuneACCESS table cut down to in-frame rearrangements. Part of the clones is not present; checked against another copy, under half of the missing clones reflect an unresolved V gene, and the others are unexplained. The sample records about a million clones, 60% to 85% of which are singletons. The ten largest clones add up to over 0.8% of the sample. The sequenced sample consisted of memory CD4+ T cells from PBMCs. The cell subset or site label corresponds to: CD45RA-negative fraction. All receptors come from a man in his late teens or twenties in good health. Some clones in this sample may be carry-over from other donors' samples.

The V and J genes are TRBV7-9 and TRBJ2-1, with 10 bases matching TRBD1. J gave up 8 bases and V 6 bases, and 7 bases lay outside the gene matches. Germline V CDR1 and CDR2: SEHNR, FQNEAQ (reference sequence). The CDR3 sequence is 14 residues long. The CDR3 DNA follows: TGTGCCAGCAGAGCCGGGACAGGGGTTCATGAGCAGTTCTTC. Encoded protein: CASRAGTGVHEQFF.

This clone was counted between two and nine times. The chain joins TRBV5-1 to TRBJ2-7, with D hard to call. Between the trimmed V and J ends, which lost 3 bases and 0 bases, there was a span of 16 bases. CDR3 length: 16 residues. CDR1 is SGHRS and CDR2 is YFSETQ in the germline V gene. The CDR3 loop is CASSSGPSASSYEQYF. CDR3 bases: TGCGCCAGCAGCTCCGGACCTTCAGCTAGCTCCTACGAGCAGTACTTC. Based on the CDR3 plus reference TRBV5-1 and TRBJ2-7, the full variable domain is KAGVTQTPRYLIKTRGQQVTLSCSPISGHRSVSWYQQTPGQGLQFLFEYFSETQRNKGNFPGRFSGRQFSNSRSEMNVSTLELGDSALYLCASSSGPSASSYEQYFGPGTRLTVT.

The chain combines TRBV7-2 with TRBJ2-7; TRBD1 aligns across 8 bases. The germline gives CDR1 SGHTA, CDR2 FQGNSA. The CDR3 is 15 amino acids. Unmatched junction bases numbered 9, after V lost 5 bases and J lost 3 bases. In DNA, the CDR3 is TGTGCCAGCAGCCGACGGACAGGGTGGTACTACGAGCAGTACTTC. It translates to CASSRRTGWYYEQYF.

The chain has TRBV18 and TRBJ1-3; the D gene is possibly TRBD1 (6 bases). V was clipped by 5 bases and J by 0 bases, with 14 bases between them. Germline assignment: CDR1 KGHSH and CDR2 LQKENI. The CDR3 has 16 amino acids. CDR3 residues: CASSFDRRYSGNTIYF. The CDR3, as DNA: TGTGCCAGCTCATTCGACAGGCGCTACTCTGGAAACACCATATATTTT.

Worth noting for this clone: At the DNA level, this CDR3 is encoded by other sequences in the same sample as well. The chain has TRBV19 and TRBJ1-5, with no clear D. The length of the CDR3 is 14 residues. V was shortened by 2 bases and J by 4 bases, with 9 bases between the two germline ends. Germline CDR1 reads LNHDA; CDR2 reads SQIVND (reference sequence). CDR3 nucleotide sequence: TGTGCCAGTAGTATAAGGGTGGGGAATCAGCCCCAGCATTTT. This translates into CASSIRVGNQPQHF. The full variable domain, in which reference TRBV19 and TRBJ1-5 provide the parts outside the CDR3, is DGGITQSPKYLFRKEGQNVTLSCEQNLNHDAMYWYRQDPGQGLRLIYYSQIVNDFQKGDIAEGYSVSREKKESFPLTVTSAQKNPTAFYLCASSIRVGNQPQHFGDGTRLSIL.

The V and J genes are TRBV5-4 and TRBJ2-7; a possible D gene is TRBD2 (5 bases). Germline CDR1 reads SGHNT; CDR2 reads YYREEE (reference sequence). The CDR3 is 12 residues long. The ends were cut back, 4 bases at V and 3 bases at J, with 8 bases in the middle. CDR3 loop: CASSPRDYEQYF. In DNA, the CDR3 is TGTGCCAGCAGCCCCCGGGACTACGAGCAGTACTTC. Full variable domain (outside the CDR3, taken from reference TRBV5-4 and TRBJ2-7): ETGVTQSPTHLIKTRGQQVTLRCSSQSGHNTVSWYQQALGQGPQFIFQYYREEENGRGNFPPRFSGLQFPNYSSELNVNALELDDSALYLCASSPRDYEQYFGPGTRLTVT.

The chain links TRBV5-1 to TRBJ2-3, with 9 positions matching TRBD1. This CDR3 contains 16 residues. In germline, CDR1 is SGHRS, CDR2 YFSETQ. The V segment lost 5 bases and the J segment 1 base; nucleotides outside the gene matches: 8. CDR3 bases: TGCGCCAGCAGGGACAGGGGCTTTGGAGGCACAGATACGCAGTATTTT. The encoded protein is CASRDRGFGGTDTQYF.

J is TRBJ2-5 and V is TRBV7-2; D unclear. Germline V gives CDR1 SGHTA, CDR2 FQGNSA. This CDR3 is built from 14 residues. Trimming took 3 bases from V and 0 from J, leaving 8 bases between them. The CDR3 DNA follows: TGTGCCAGCAGCTTCCAGAGTAACCAAGAGACCCAGTACTTC. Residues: CASSFQSNQETQYF. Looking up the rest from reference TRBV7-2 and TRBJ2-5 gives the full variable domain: GAGVSQSPSNKVTEKGKDVELRCDPISGHTALYWYRQSLGQGLEFLIYFQGNSAPDKSGLPSDRFSAERTGGSVSTLTIQRTQQEDSAVYLCASSFQSNQETQYFGPGTRLLVL.

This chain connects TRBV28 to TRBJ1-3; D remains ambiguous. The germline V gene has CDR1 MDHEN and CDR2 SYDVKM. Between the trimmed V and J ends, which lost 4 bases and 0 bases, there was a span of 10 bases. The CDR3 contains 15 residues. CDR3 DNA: TGTGCCAGCAGTTCCATCTGGGTCTCTGGAAACACCATATATTTT. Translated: CASSSIWVSGNTIYF.

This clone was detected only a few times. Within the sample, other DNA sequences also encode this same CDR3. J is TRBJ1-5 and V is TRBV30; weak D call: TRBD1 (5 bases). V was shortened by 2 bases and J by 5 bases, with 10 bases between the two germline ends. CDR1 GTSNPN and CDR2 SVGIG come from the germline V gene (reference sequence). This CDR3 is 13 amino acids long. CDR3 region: CAWSRDGDQPQHF. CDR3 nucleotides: TGTGCCTGGAGTCGGGACGGAGATCAGCCCCAGCATTTT.

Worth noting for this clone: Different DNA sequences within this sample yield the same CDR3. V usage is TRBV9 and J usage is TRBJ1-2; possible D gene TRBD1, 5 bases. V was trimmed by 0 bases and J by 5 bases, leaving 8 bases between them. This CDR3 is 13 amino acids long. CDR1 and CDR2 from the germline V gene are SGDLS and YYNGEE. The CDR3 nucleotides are TGTGCCAGCAGCGTAGAATCAGGGTATGGCTACACCTTC. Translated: CASSVESGYGYTF.

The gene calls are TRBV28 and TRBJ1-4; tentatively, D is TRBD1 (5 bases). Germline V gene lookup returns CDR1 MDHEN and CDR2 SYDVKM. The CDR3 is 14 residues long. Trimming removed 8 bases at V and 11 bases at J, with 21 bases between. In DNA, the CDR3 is TGTGCCAGCGTCCAACCAACAGGACGGAGTAAACTGTTTTTT. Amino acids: CASVQPTGRSKLFF.

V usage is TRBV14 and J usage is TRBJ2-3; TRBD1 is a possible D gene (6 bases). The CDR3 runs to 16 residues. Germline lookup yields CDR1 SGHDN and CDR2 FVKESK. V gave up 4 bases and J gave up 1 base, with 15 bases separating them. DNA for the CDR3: TGTGCCAGCAGCCCGAGAGGGCAGGGGCGCACAGATACGCAGTATTTT. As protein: CASSPRGQGRTDTQYF.

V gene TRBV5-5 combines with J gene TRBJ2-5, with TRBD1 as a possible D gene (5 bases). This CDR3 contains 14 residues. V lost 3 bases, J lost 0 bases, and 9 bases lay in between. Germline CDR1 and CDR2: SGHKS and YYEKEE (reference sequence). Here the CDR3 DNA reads TGTGCCAGCAGCTACGACAGCAACCAAGAGACCCAGTACTTC. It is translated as CASSYDSNQETQYF.

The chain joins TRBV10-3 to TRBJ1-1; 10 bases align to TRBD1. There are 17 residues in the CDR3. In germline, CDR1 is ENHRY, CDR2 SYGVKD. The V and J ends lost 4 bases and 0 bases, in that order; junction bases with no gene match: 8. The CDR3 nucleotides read TGTGCCATCAGTGGGGACAGGGGAGGTCCGATGAACACTGAAGCTTTCTTT. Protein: CAISGDRGGPMNTEAFF.

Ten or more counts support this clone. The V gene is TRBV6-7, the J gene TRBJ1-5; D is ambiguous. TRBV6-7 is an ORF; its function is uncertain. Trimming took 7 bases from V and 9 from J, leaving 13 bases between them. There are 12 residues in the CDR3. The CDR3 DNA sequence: TGTGCCAGCACCGGACGTCCACGGCCCCAGCATTTT. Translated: CASTGRPRPQHF.

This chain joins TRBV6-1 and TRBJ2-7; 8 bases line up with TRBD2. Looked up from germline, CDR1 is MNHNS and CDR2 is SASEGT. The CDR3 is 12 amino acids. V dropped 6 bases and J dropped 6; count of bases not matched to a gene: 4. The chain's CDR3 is CASRAGVREQYF. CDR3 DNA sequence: TGTGCCAGCAGAGCGGGAGTTCGCGAGCAGTACTTC.

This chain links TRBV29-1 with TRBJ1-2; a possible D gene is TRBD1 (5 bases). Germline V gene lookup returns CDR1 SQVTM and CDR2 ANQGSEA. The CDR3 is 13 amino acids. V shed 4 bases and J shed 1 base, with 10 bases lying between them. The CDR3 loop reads CSVGQKLNYGYTF. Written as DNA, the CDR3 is TGCAGCGTTGGACAGAAACTTAACTATGGCTACACCTTC. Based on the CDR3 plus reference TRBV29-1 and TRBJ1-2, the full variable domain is SAVISQKPSRDICQRGTSLTIQCQVDSQVTMMFWYRQQPGQSLTLIATANQGSEATYESGFVIDKFPISRPNLTFSTLTVSNMSPEDSSIYLCSVGQKLNYGYTFGSGTRLTVV.

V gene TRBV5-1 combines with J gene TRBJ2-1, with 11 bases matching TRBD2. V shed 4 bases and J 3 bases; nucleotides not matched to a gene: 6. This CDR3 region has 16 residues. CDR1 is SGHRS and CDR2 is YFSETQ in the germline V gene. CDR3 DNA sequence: TGCGCCAGCAGCGTTGGGACTAGCGGACTCTACAATGAGCAGTTCTTC. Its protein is CASSVGTSGLYNEQFF.

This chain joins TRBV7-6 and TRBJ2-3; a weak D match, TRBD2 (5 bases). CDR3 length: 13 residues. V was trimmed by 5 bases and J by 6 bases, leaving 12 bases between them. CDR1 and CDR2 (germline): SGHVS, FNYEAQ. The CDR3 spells CASSQGRGDTQYF. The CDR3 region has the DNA TGTGCCAGCAGCCAAGGACGAGGGGATACGCAGTATTTT.

The DNA of the CDR3 is TGTGCCAGCAGTCCCATTACCATCGCCGAGCAGTACTTC. This codes for CASSPITIAEQYF. The V call is TRBV7-2, the J call TRBJ2-7; D not resolved. This CDR3 contains 13 residues. Per germline, CDR1 SGHTA and CDR2 FQGNSA. V gave up 6 bases and J gave up 6 bases, with 15 bases separating them. The full variable domain, completed using reference TRBV7-2 and TRBJ2-7, is GAGVSQSPSNKVTEKGKDVELRCDPISGHTALYWYRQSLGQGLEFLIYFQGNSAPDKSGLPSDRFSAERTGGSVSTLTIQRTQQEDSAVYLCASSPITIAEQYFGPGTRLTVT.

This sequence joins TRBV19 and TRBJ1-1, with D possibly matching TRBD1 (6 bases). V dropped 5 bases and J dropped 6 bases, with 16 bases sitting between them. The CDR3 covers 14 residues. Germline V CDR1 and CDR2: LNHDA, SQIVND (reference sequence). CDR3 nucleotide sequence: TGTGCCAGTAGTCTTGGGGGCTTGTTTTCTGAAGCTTTCTTT. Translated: CASSLGGLFSEAFF.